This is a list of T cell receptor beta chains from one sample in a study of T cell responses to AZD1222 COVID-19 vaccine. The data were produced by immunoSEQ multiplex PCR, yet TCRdb's version contains in-frame clones alone and is incomplete. The sample comprises roughly 150,000 clones, approximately 88% of which are singletons, and around 1.1% rests with the top ten. Material: peripheral blood, obtained 28 days after the second AZD1222 dose. These receptors originate from an adult who received the AZD1222 COVID-19 vaccine. CDR3s include the opening cysteine and the closing phenylalanine or tryptophan. D genes are given only for firm matches. Rows may omit the clone size; those that give it use once, few, many or a size class.

j_gene | v_gene | abundance | d_gene | CDR3aa | CDR3nt
TRBJ1-3 | TRBV10-1 | NA | NA | CASSDSFGSGNTIYF | TGCGCCAGCAGTGATAGTTTTGGGTCCGGAAACACCATATATTTT
TRBJ1-4 | TRBV5-4 | NA | NA | CASSSDGTNEKLFF | TGTGCCAGCAGCTCGGACGGGACTAATGAAAAACTGTTTTTT
TRBJ2-1 | TRBV7-8 | few | TRBD1 | CASSQTGTGTNEQFF | TGTGCCAGCAGCCAAACCGGGACAGGGACAAATGAGCAGTTCTTC
TRBJ2-5 | TRBV6-5 | NA | NA | CASSTAKKGTQYF | TGTGCCAGCAGCACCGCTAAGAAGGGGACCCAGTACTTC
TRBJ2-3 | TRBV21-1 | NA | NA | CASSIKGGWDSLTDTQYF | TGTGCCAGCAGCATAAAGGGGGGTTGGGACAGTCTCACAGATACGCAGTATTTT
TRBJ1-1 | TRBV10-3 | NA | NA | CAIIAGGEGTEAFF | TGTGCCATCATAGCCGGGGGGGAAGGCACTGAAGCTTTCTTT
TRBJ2-1 | TRBV12-5 | NA | NA | CASGLGPQTRSYNEQFF | TGTGCTAGTGGTTTGGGTCCCCAGACACGCTCCTACAATGAGCAGTTCTTC
TRBJ1-5 | TRBV6-4 | NA | TRBD1 | CATRTGDSNQPQHF | TGTGCCACCAGGACAGGGGATAGCAATCAGCCCCAGCATTTT
TRBJ1-4 | TRBV19 | NA | NA | CASNYRPNEKLFF | TGTGCCAGTAATTACAGACCTAATGAAAAACTGTTTTTT
TRBJ1-3 | TRBV4-1 | NA | NA | CASSQSHRSGNTIYF | TGCGCCAGCAGCCAGTCCCACCGCTCTGGAAACACCATATATTTT
TRBJ2-7 | TRBV7-2 | NA | NA | CASSLELRSYEQYF | TGTGCCAGCAGCTTAGAGTTACGGTCCTACGAGCAGTACTTC
TRBJ2-1 | TRBV7-2 | NA | TRBD2 | CASSRLGGGAVVRGQFF | TGTGCCAGCAGCCGTCTTGGCGGGGGGGCCGTTGTCCGTGGGCAGTTCTTC
TRBJ2-2 | TRBV15 | NA | TRBD1 | CATSRDPDRADGELFF | TGTGCCACCAGCAGAGATCCGGACAGGGCGGACGGGGAGCTGTTTTTT
TRBJ2-7 | TRBV2 | NA | TRBD2 | CASNPPGGVYEQYF | TGTGCCAGCAACCCCCCGGGGGGGGTCTACGAGCAGTACTTC
TRBJ2-7 | TRBV9 | NA | NA | CASSPGSASYEQYF | TGTGCCAGCAGCCCTGGGTCAGCGTCCTACGAGCAGTACTTC
TRBJ1-5 | TRBV6-2/TRBV6-3 | NA | NA | CASTPPGGLNQPQHF | TGTGCCAGCACCCCTCCGGGAGGTCTCAATCAGCCCCAGCATTTT
TRBJ1-6 | TRBV7-9 | NA | NA | CASSDEKVGYNSPLHF | TGTGCCAGCAGCGACGAAAAAGTGGGGTATAATTCACCCCTCCACTTT
TRBJ2-3 | TRBV4-2 | NA | TRBD1 | CASSPGQGNTDTQYF | TGTGCCAGCAGCCCGGGACAGGGGAACACAGATACGCAGTATTTT
TRBJ1-5 | TRBV18 | NA | NA | CASSPRGRGEGQPQHF | TGTGCCAGCTCACCACGTGGAAGGGGGGAGGGTCAGCCCCAGCATTTT
TRBJ1-1 | TRBV14 | NA | NA | CASSQDPAFRAFF | TGTGCCAGCAGCCAAGACCCGGCCTTCCGGGCTTTCTTT
TRBJ1-2 | TRBV10-3 | NA | NA | CAIGYREIDYGYTF | TGTGCCATCGGTTACAGGGAGATAGACTATGGCTACACCTTC
TRBJ1-1 | TRBV6-1 | once | NA | CASSETTNTEAFF | TGTGCCAGCAGTGAGACGACGAACACTGAAGCTTTCTTT
TRBJ2-7 | TRBV29-1 | NA | NA | CSVAQVSYEQYF | TGCAGCGTCGCTCAGGTCTCCTACGAGCAGTACTTC
TRBJ1-1 | TRBV6-5 | once | NA | CASSRVYTEAFF | TGTGCCAGCAGCCGTGTATACACTGAAGCTTTCTTT
TRBJ2-7 | TRBV4-1 | NA | NA | CASSQEWDTSYEQYF | TGCGCCAGCAGCCAAGAGTGGGACACGAGCTACGAGCAGTACTTC
TRBJ2-3 | TRBV29-1 | NA | NA | CSVAGGQRSTDTQYF | TGCAGCGTTGCGGGGGGACAGAGGAGCACAGATACGCAGTATTTT
TRBJ1-1 | TRBV7-2 | NA | NA | CASRYRGGRYTEAFF | TGTGCCAGCAGATACCGAGGGGGAAGATACACTGAAGCTTTCTTT
TRBJ1-4 | TRBV4-2 | NA | NA | CASSQERQNNEKLFF | TGTGCCAGCAGCCAAGAAAGACAGAATAATGAAAAACTGTTTTTT
TRBJ1-6 | TRBV3-1/TRBV3-2 | NA | NA | CASSRTVNSPLHF | TGTGCCAGCAGCCGGACGGTTAATTCACCCCTCCACTTT
TRBJ2-1 | TRBV9 | NA | NA | CASSASTQEQFF | TGTGCCAGCAGCGCAAGCACGCAAGAGCAGTTCTTC
TRBJ1-3 | TRBV5-1 | few | NA | CASSVDSGNTIYF | TGCGCCAGCAGTGTGGACAGTGGAAACACCATATATTTT
TRBJ2-7 | TRBV5-1 | NA | NA | CASSLLLSSAGYEQYF | TGCGCCAGCAGCCTCCTCCTTAGTTCAGCTGGGTACGAGCAGTACTTC
TRBJ2-5 | TRBV6-1 | NA | TRBD1 | CASSVTSRYRGQETQYF | TGTGCCAGCAGTGTGACTTCGCGGTACAGGGGGCAAGAGACCCAGTACTTC
TRBJ2-7 | TRBV5-1 | NA | TRBD1 | CASSFLDREYEQYF | TGCGCCAGCAGCTTTCTGGACAGGGAATACGAGCAGTACTTC
TRBJ2-7 | TRBV14 | NA | NA | CASSQDSLSSYEQYF | TGTGCCAGCAGCCAAGACAGCCTGAGCTCCTACGAGCAGTACTTC
TRBJ2-3 | TRBV6-2/TRBV6-3 | NA | NA | CASSSRTVPYSTDTQYF | TGTGCCAGCAGTTCCCGGACAGTTCCATACAGCACAGATACGCAGTATTTT